This T cell receptor (beta chain) was observed in a study of radiation and T cells in renal cell carcinoma. Study outcomes and limitations: No pretreatment tumor biopsies were available for baseline clonotypes.

In the case of this clone: What it binds is not known.

Described time point: blood 4 weeks post-SBRT, at nephrectomy. Treatment reported: 15 Gy SBRT to primary tumor, nephrectomy 4 weeks later. Sequenced by immunoSEQ multiplex PCR; TCRdb stores in-frame clones only, minus some. The table lists some 150,000 clones, about 86% of them singletons. The input for sequencing was blood, taken from a patient whose treatment included radiotherapy and nephrectomy. The receptor was isolated from a woman in her forties or fifties with renal cell carcinoma.

The CDR3 coding sequence is TGTGCCAGCAGCAAAGTCCCACTACGCAAGGGACAGACTAACTATGGCTACACCTTC. This translates into CASSKVPLRKGQTNYGYTF. The V and J genes are TRBV21-1 and TRBJ1-2; the table's TRBD1 call for D was not verified on the DNA. TRBV21-1 is tagged as a pseudogene. The length of the CDR3 is 19 residues.